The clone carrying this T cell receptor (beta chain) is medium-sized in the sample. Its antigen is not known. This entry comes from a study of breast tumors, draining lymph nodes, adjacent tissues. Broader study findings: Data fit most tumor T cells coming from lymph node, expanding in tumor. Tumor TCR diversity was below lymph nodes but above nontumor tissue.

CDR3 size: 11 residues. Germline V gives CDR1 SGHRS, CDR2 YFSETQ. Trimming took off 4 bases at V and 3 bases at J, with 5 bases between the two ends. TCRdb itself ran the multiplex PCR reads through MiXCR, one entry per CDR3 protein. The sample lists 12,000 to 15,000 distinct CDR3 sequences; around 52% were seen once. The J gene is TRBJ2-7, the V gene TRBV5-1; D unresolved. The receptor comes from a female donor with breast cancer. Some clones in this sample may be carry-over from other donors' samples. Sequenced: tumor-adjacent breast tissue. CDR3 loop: CASSEHYEQYF. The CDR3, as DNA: TGCGCCAGCAGCGAGCACTACGAGCAGTACTTC. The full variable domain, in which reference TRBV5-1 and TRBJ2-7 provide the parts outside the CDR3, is KAGVTQTPRYLIKTRGQQVTLSCSPISGHRSVSWYQQTPGQGLQFLFEYFSETQRNKGNFPGRFSGRQFSNSRSEMNVSTLELGDSALYLCASSEHYEQYFGPGTRLTVT.